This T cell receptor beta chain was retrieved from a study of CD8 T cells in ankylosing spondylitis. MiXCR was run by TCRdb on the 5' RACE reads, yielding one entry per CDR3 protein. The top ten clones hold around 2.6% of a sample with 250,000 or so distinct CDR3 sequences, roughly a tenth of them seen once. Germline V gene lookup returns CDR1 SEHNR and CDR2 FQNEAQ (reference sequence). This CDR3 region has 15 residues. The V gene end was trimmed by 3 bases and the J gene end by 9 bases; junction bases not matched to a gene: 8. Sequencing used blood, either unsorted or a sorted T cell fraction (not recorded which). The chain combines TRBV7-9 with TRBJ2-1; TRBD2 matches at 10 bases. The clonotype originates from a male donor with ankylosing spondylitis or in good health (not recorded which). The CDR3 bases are TGTGCCAGCAGCTTTCCCAGCGGGGGGGCACCTGAGCAGTTCTTC. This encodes CASSFPSGGAPEQFF.